This TCR beta chain was documented in a study of T cells in Graves' hyperthyroidism and ophthalmopathy. As for the study in general: Upon initial diagnosis and before any treatment, peripheral blood was collected.

A remark on this clonotype: This could be a read error, since a much larger clone is one nucleotide away.

Hyperthyroidism had been newly diagnosed in patients aged 18 to 65, and its duration was under 2 months. Uncontrolled infection, other autoimmune disease, pregnancy or lactation disqualified patients from enrolment. Orbital computed tomography and thyroid ultrasound, together with serum TRAb and thyroxine and clinical symptoms, were used for diagnoses. This CDR3 contains 13 residues. CDR1 and CDR2 (germline): SGHVS, FNYEAQ. The V gene end was trimmed by 5 bases and the J gene end by 5 bases; junction bases not matched to a gene: 5. Amplified regions were TCR beta CDR3 sequences from RNA transcripts. First-round RT-PCR with HTBI primers amplified the TCR CDR3 region. TCRdb analysed the multiplex PCR reads with MiXCR anew, one entry per CDR3 protein. Counted here are just under 750,000 distinct CDR3 sequences, just over 35% occurring once; the ten biggest clones make up approximately 31%.

This sequence joins TRBV7-6 and TRBJ2-5, with 7 bases lining up with TRBD2. The sequence was obtained from a woman aged 40 to 50 with Graves' hyperthyroidism. Sequencing used blood. The CDR3 region has the DNA TGTGCCAGCAGCCATTGGGGGGGGGAGACCCAGTACTTC. It is translated as CASSHWGGETQYF.